The 12 T cell receptor beta chains reported below all come from one sample, sequenced in a study of graft-versus-host responses after intestinal transplantation. Only in-frame clones appear in the TCRdb table, and some are missing; sequencing was by immunoSEQ multiplex PCR. The table records fewer than 60,000 clones, 70% to 85% of them present only once. Antigens of these TCRs are unknown. The specimen was unstimulated CD4+ T cells sorted from spleen or lymph node cells, collected before transplant. The receptor source for this set is a human donor who was the organ donor for an intestinal transplant.

The chain has TRBV11-2 and TRBJ2-3; 13 nucleotides agree with TRBD2. This CDR3 comprises 14 residues. The V segment lost 3 bases and the J segment 7 bases; nucleotides outside the gene matches: 1. Germline V gives CDR1 SGHAT, CDR2 FQNNGV. CDR3 coding DNA: TGTGCCAGCAGCTTGGGACTAGCGGGAAATACGCAGTATTTT. Its protein is CASSLGLAGNTQYF. Variable domain in full (rest from reference TRBV11-2 and TRBJ2-3): EAGVAQSPRYKIIEKRQSVAFWCNPISGHATLYWYQQILGQGPKLLIQFQNNGVVDDSQLPKDRFSAERLKGVDSTLKIQPAKLEDSAVYLCASSLGLAGNTQYFGPGTRLTVL.

The gene calls are TRBV23-1 and TRBJ2-1, with 10 bases that match TRBD2. TRBV23-1 is an ORF, and what it does is uncertain. CDR3 length: 17 residues. Losses at the gene ends were 6 bases for V and 0 bases for J; bases not matched to a gene: 8. The CDR3 DNA sequence: TGCGCCAGCAGCCGGACTAGCGGTCCTTGCTCCTACAATGAGCAGTTCTTC. It yields the protein CASSRTSGPCSYNEQFF.

The rearrangement uses TRBV27 and TRBJ2-1, with D possibly called TRBD1 or TRBD2 (6 bases each). CDR1 is MNHEY, CDR2 SMNVEV, per germline (reference sequence). The CDR3 length is 14 residues. Trimming removed 8 bases from V and 9 bases from J, with 20 bases in between. In nucleotides, the CDR3 is TGTGCCAGCCAGATCAAGGGGGGACTGGCTGAGCAGTTCTTC. As protein: CASQIKGGLAEQFF.

This clone was seen a handful of times. The genes are TRBV19 and TRBJ2-2; 8 bases are shared with TRBD1. This CDR3 region has 15 residues. V was clipped by 4 bases and J by 0 bases; unmatched bases: 1. CDR1 and CDR2 (germline): LNHDA, SQIVND (reference sequence). CDR3 DNA sequence: TGTGCCAGTAGTACAGGGGGCGCGAACACCGGGGAGCTGTTTTTT. It specifies CASSTGGANTGELFF.

The chain recombines TRBV7-9 with TRBJ2-7, with 8 bases fitting TRBD1. Per the germline V gene, CDR1 is SEHNR and CDR2 is FQNEAQ (reference sequence). The CDR3 runs to 15 residues. Trimming at V came to 2 bases and at J to 2 bases, leaving 5 bases not matched to a gene. The CDR3 region has the DNA TGTGCCAGCAGCTTACGCCAGGGGGCAACCTACGAGCAGTACTTC. Protein: CASSLRQGATYEQYF.

This chain connects TRBV2 to TRBJ2-7; 9 bases match TRBD1. Germline trimming cut 9 bases from V and 2 bases from J; bases unmatched to any gene: 8. The germline gives CDR1 SNHLY, CDR2 FYNNEI. CDR3 length: 14 residues. CDR3 nucleotides: TGTGCCAGTACCCCGGGACAGGGTCCCTACGAGCAGTACTTC. Translated, it gives CASTPGQGPYEQYF.

This rearrangement joins TRBV10-2 to TRBJ2-5; 9 bases align to TRBD2. The V and J ends lost 7 bases and 3 bases, in that order; junction bases with no gene match: 3. Germline CDR1 and CDR2: WSHSY and SAAADI. The CDR3 runs to 13 residues. The CDR3, as DNA: TGCGCCAGCACCCCTAGCGGGAAAGAGACCCAGTACTTC. Encoded protein: CASTPSGKETQYF.

As DNA, the CDR3 is TGTGCCAGCAGTTTAGGGGACAGGGAACTAGCGGGAGGTCATTACAATGAGCAGTTCTTC. Translation: CASSLGDRELAGGHYNEQFF. The chain recombines TRBV27 with TRBJ2-1; TRBD2 agrees at 12 bases. This CDR3 has 20 amino acids. Germline V lookup: CDR1 MNHEY, CDR2 SMNVEV (reference sequence). The V and J ends lost 2 bases and 4 bases, in that order; junction bases with no gene match: 15.

The chain is built from TRBV6-5 and TRBJ1-4; D is uncertain. The CDR3 loop spans 15 amino acids. Germline assignment: CDR1 MNHEY and CDR2 SVGAGI. Between the trimmed V and J ends, which lost 6 bases and 2 bases, there was a span of 13 bases. The CDR3 spells CASREQSRTNEKLFF. CDR3 nucleotide sequence: TGTGCCAGCAGAGAACAGAGTCGGACTAATGAAAAACTGTTTTTT.

This clone has just one count. CDR3 nucleotide sequence: TGTGCCAGCAGCTCGACAGTTATCTCTGGAAACACCATATATTTT. This sequence encodes CASSSTVISGNTIYF. The chain has TRBV5-6 and TRBJ1-3; a possible D gene is TRBD1 (5 bases). The CDR3 consists of 15 residues. V was clipped by 3 bases and J by 0 bases, with 10 bases between them. Germline loops: CDR1 SGHDT, CDR2 YYEEEE.

The gene calls are TRBV7-2 and TRBJ1-6; D is uncertain. CDR1 and CDR2 (germline): SGHTA, FQGNSA. The CDR3 loop spans 12 amino acids. V shed 2 bases and J shed 7 bases, with 3 bases lying between them. CDR3 nucleotide sequence: TGTGCCAGCAGCTTAAGGAATTCACCCCTCCACTTT. Its protein is CASSLRNSPLHF.

This chain joins TRBV9 and TRBJ2-4, with D perhaps TRBD2 (5 bases). The CDR3 has 13 amino acids. V was pared by 2 bases and J by 8 bases, with 11 bases between. CDR1 is SGDLS and CDR2 is YYNGEE in the germline V gene. For the CDR3, the DNA is TGTGCCAGCAGCGTGCCCGGGATTGACATTCAGTACTTC. Translation: CASSVPGIDIQYF. Drawing the rest from reference TRBV9 and TRBJ2-4, the complete variable domain is DSGVTQTPKHLITATGQRVTLRCSPRSGDLSVYWYQQSLDQGLQFLIQYYNGEERAKGNILERFSAQQFPDLHSELNLSSLELGDSALYFCASSVPGIDIQYFGAGTRLSVL.